The present T cell receptor beta chain was sequenced within a study of blood T cell repertoires in COVID-19. At the level of the study: Sites across the United States, Italy and Spain contributed samples from acute and convalescent COVID-19. Sources were T cells, B-cell-depleted T cells, or PBMCs; the material itself was cDNA or gDNA.

V lost 5 bases and J lost 8; bases outside the gene matches: 9. In germline, CDR1 is KGHSH, CDR2 LQKENI. This CDR3 has 14 amino acids. A Seattle source enrolled patients during active infection and followed them longitudinally. The authors' processing: The assay estimated nucleated cells by amplifying reference gene primers. Profiled with immunoSEQ multiplex PCR; TCRdb holds only in-frame clones, not every one. V and J calls plus clone size are reproduced from that table; the DNA served to infer D and trimming. The table has 300,000 to 450,000 clones, approximately 89% seen once. Source material: peripheral blood. The TCR originated in a woman aged 55-70 years with COVID-19, enrolled during active disease. The gene calls are TRBV18 and TRBJ2-3, with 8 bases aligning to TRBD1. CDR3 amino acids: CASSDTGGTGTQYF. The CDR3, as DNA: TGTGCCAGCTCAGACACAGGGGGTACCGGTACGCAGTATTTT.